These 2 T cell receptor beta chains originate from one sample sequenced in a study of early T cells in non-severe SARS-CoV-2 infection. TCRdb recomputed calls from the 5' RACE reads with MiXCR, one row per CDR3 protein. This sample has roughly 46,000 distinct CDR3 sequences; around 9.6% occur once, and the top ten carry about 5.3%. Material: whole blood, obtained at baseline. These receptors originate from an adult who was a healthcare worker with PCR-confirmed SARS-CoV-2 infection or an uninfected control (not recorded which).

This clonotype was seen only a few times. The V gene is TRBV3-1, the J gene TRBJ2-7; D possibly corresponds to TRBD2 (6 bases). The CDR3 runs to 15 residues. V gave up 2 bases and J gave up 2 bases, with 13 bases separating them. Germline CDR1 reads LGHDT; CDR2 reads YNNKEL (reference sequence). CDR3 residues: CASSQYPSETYEQYF. The CDR3 DNA is TGTGCCAGCAGCCAATACCCTAGCGAGACCTACGAGCAGTACTTC.

This clonotype was counted once. This sequence joins TRBV27 and TRBJ2-3; D perhaps matches TRBD2 (5 bases). Germline V gene data show CDR1 as MNHEY and CDR2 as SMNVEV (reference sequence). The CDR3 loop spans 13 amino acids. V was pared by 8 bases and J by 0 bases, with 9 bases between. The CDR3, as DNA: TGTGCCAGCCTGGACTTGAGCACAGATACGCAGTATTTT. Translated: CASLDLSTDTQYF.